The 8 T cell receptor beta chains given below trace back to one sample, sequenced in a study of regulatory T cells in long-lasting Graves disease. With iRepertoire HTBI primers and Arm-PCR of CDR3 regions, TCR beta libraries were built. TCRdb analysed the multiplex PCR reads with MiXCR anew, one entry per CDR3 protein. The sample yields 400,000 to 650,000 distinct CDR3 sequences, about 16% seen once. Time point meaning: newly diagnosed GD, antithyroid drugs for less than 3 months. RNA extracted from PBMCs served as the sequencing template. These data were likewise used in another study, on T cells in Graves' hyperthyroidism and ophthalmopathy.

The sequenced sample was peripheral blood mononuclear cells (PBMCs), obtained at new diagnosis, from a patient treated with antithyroid drugs. The receptors here all came from a woman aged 40-60 years with Graves disease.

Details on this clonotype: This may arise from a read error, as a much more abundant clone is one base away. The chain combines TRBV2 with TRBJ1-5; tentative D call: TRBD1 (5 bases). CDR3 length equals 12 residues. The germline gives CDR1 SNHLY, CDR2 FYNNEI. The DNA of the CDR3 is TGTGTCAGCGGGAGGAGGGACCAGCCCCAGCATTTT. As protein: CVSGRRDQPQHF.

The chain carries TRBV19 and TRBJ2-6; possibly TRBD2 for D (5 bases). The germline V gene has CDR1 LNHDA and CDR2 SQIVND (reference sequence). CDR3 size: 15 residues. With 3 bases removed from V and 0 bases from J, the gap between germline ends came to 6 bases. CDR3 nucleotide sequence: TGTGCCAGTAGTATCGGGGTCTCTGGGGCCAACGTCCTGACTTTC. This translates into CASSIGVSGANVLTF.

This clonotype was seen repeatedly, ten times or more. This sequence joins TRBV5-1 and TRBJ1-4; no reliable D call. Trimming stripped 4 bases from V and 7 bases from J, with 14 bases between. Per germline, CDR1 SGHRS and CDR2 YFSETQ. This CDR3 has 14 residues. CDR3 sequence (DNA): TGCGCCAGCAGCCTTCAGACAAGTGGTGAAAAACTGTTTTTT. Amino acid sequence: CASSLQTSGEKLFF.

The gene calls are TRBV20-1 and TRBJ2-7, with D possibly matching TRBD1 (6 bases). V was trimmed by 0 bases and J by 2 bases, leaving 11 bases between them. Germline V gives CDR1 DFQATT, CDR2 SNEGSKA (reference sequence). The CDR3 contains 14 residues. The CDR3 DNA sequence: TGCAGTGCTAGAGATCAGGGGATAACCTACGAGCAGTACTTC. Amino acids: CSARDQGITYEQYF.

This clonotype was observed many times. V and J are TRBV11-2 and TRBJ2-7; D might be TRBD1 (6 bases). Germline loops: CDR1 SGHAT, CDR2 FQNNGV. The length of the CDR3 is 15 residues. Trimming removed 7 bases at V and 4 bases at J, with 20 bases between. DNA of the CDR3: TGTGCCAGCACCCTGGGGCAGGGGTTTATATACGAGCAGTACTTC. Protein sequence: CASTLGQGFIYEQYF.

This clonotype was observed many times. The chain uses TRBV28 and TRBJ1-1; a weak D match, TRBD1 (5 bases). Trimming removed 6 bases at V and 3 bases at J, with 14 bases between. CDR3 length equals 14 residues. Germline CDR1 MDHEN, CDR2 SYDVKM. CDR3 loop: CASRAGGSDTEAFF. CDR3 DNA: TGTGCCAGCAGGGCGGGGGGGAGTGACACTGAAGCTTTCTTT.

This clonotype was detected a few times. J is TRBJ1-2 and V is TRBV20-1, with unresolved D. V was clipped by 6 bases and J by 0 bases, with 23 bases between them. The CDR3 runs 17 residues. Per germline, CDR1 DFQATT and CDR2 SNEGSKA (reference sequence). The CDR3 nucleotides read TGCAGTGCCTACCCGGAGGTCCTAGGTACCTCTAACTATGGCTACACCTTC. It codes for CSAYPEVLGTSNYGYTF.

This clonotype was observed at least ten times. V usage is TRBV6-1 and J usage is TRBJ2-1, with 13 bases aligning to TRBD2. The CDR3 loop spans 16 amino acids. The J segment lost 1 base and the V segment lost 6 bases, leaving 3 bases of the junction unmatched. Germline V gene sequence: CDR1 MNHNS, CDR2 SASEGT. This CDR3 is CASSGLAGVSYNEQFF. In DNA, the CDR3 is TGTGCCAGCAGCGGACTAGCGGGGGTGTCCTACAATGAGCAGTTCTTC.